These 11 T cell receptor beta chains originate from one sample sequenced in a study of technical replicates of blood from a few donors. Using immunoSEQ multiplex PCR, the repertoire was profiled, and TCRdb retains in-frame clones only, with some absent. The sample lists roughly 80,000 clones, around 96% seen once, with 0.2% in the top ten. Material for sequencing was T cells isolated from PBMCs. The origin of the receptors is a human donor in good health.

The chain recombines TRBV5-8 with TRBJ2-7; D is uncertain. The V gene's germline CDR1 is SGHTS and CDR2 YDEGEE. V was trimmed by 6 bases and J by 3 bases, leaving 22 bases between them. The CDR3 has 16 amino acids. The DNA of the CDR3 is TGTGCCAGCACTCGGGTCGAGCGCACACCATACTACGAGCAGTACTTC. Its translation is CASTRVERTPYYEQYF.

V is TRBV6-6 and J is TRBJ2-7; 10 bases fit TRBD2. This CDR3 region has 16 residues. With 2 bases clipped from V and 3 bases from J, the junction kept 7 bases outside the gene matches. Germline CDR1 MNHNY, CDR2 SVGAGI (reference sequence). In DNA, the CDR3 is TGTGCCAGCAGTTACGCTAGCGGGGGCCAAGGCTACGAGCAGTACTTC. Protein product: CASSYASGGQGYEQYF.

The rearrangement joins TRBV19 to TRBJ2-1; D gene uncertain. Germline V lookup: CDR1 LNHDA, CDR2 SQIVND (reference sequence). This CDR3 comprises 16 residues. V gave up 8 bases and J gave up 0 bases, with 17 bases separating them. The CDR3: CASSFLPMSSYNEQFF. CDR3 in DNA: TGTGCCAGTTCTTTTTTGCCGATGAGCTCCTACAATGAGCAGTTCTTC.

V and J are TRBV5-4 and TRBJ2-5; D gene unclear. The CDR3 consists of 15 residues. Germline V gene lookup returns CDR1 SGHNT and CDR2 YYREEE (reference sequence). The V end was cut by 2 bases, the J end by 6 bases, with 17 bases between. The CDR3: CASSFGQATVQTQYF. Here the CDR3 DNA reads TGTGCCAGCAGCTTTGGTCAGGCTACCGTGCAGACCCAGTACTTC. The full variable domain, completed using reference TRBV5-4 and TRBJ2-5, is ETGVTQSPTHLIKTRGQQVTLRCSSQSGHNTVSWYQQALGQGPQFIFQYYREEENGRGNFPPRFSGLQFPNYSSELNVNALELDDSALYLCASSFGQATVQTQYFGPGTRLLVL.

The chain joins TRBV29-1 to TRBJ2-1, with a possible D match to TRBD2 (5 bases). The CDR3 has 14 residues. Trimming removed 8 bases from V and 3 bases from J, with 17 bases in between. From germline, CDR1 is SQVTM and CDR2 ANQGSEA. The CDR3 spells CSPYGADYYNEQFF. The DNA for the CDR3 is TGCAGCCCCTACGGAGCAGACTACTACAATGAGCAGTTCTTC.

Only one count was recorded for this clone. V is TRBV25-1 and J is TRBJ2-7; TRBD1 agrees at 7 bases. The germline V gene encodes CDR1 MGHDK and CDR2 SYGVNS. Trimming took 4 bases from V and 0 from J; bases not matched to a gene: 0. The CDR3 is made up of 13 amino acids. CDR3 DNA: TGTGCCAGCAGTGGGACAGGCTCCTACGAGCAGTACTTC. This translates into CASSGTGSYEQYF.

Notes on this clone: At one end, the junction sequence differs from germline, possibly due to a read error. The chain employs TRBV28 and TRBJ1-2; no clear D. The CDR3 is made up of 16 amino acids. Per germline, CDR1 MDHEN and CDR2 SYDVKM. The chain's CDR3 is CASSLSAAALSMATSF. CDR3 nucleotides: TGTGCCAGCAGTTTATCGGCGGCGGCCCTTTCTATGGCTACAAGCTTC.

The chain couples TRBV5-1 to TRBJ2-1; 8 positions match TRBD2. The CDR3 extends over 16 amino acids. CDR1 and CDR2 from the germline V gene are SGHRS and YFSETQ. The V and J ends lost 1 base and 2 bases, in that order; junction bases with no gene match: 5. The CDR3 is CASSLLGSGTYNEQFF. The CDR3 bases are TGCGCCAGCAGCTTGTTGGGTAGCGGGACCTACAATGAGCAGTTCTTC.

J is TRBJ1-1 and V is TRBV6-5; TRBD1 might be the D (5 bases). The V end lost 0 bases, the J end lost 5 bases, and 10 bases lay between the germline ends. The germline CDR1 and CDR2 sequences are MNHEY and SVGAGI. CDR3 length: 14 amino acids. CDR3 bases: TGTGCCAGCAGTTACTCGACAGACCCAACTGAAGCTTTCTTT. Its protein is CASSYSTDPTEAFF.

This chain links TRBV18 with TRBJ2-1, with D possibly matching TRBD1 (5 bases). In germline, CDR1 is KGHSH, CDR2 LQKENI. The CDR3 length is 16 residues. Trimming pared 3 bases from V and 0 bases from J, leaving 12 bases between. CDR3 sequence: CASSPGQTSSYNEQFF. Written as DNA, the CDR3 is TGTGCCAGCTCACCGGGGCAGACGAGCTCCTACAATGAGCAGTTCTTC.

The rearrangement uses TRBV29-1 and TRBJ1-3; a weak D match, TRBD1 (5 bases). The V gene's germline CDR1 is SQVTM and CDR2 ANQGSEA. V was cut by 6 bases and J by 0 bases, with 15 bases left in between. The CDR3 extends over 15 amino acids. The CDR3 spells CSVDPEGSSGNTIYF. The CDR3 region has the DNA TGCAGCGTGGACCCGGAGGGGTCCTCTGGAAACACCATATATTTT.